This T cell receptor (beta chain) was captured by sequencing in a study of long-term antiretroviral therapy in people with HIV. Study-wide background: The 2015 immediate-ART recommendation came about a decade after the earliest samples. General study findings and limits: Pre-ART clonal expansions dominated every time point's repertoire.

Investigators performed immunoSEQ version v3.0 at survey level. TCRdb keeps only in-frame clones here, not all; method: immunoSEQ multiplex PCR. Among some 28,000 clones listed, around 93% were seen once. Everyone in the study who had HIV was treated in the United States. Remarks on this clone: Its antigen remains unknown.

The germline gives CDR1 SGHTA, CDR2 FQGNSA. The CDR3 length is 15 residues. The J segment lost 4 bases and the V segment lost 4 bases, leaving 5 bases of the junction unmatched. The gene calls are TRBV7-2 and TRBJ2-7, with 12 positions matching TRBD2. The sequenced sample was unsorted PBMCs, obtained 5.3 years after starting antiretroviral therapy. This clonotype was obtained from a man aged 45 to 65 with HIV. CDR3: CASSSRLAGGYEQYF. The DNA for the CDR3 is TGTGCCAGCAGCTCTCGCCTAGCGGGGGGGTACGAGCAGTACTTC.